The 28 T cell receptor beta chains below come from one sample, sequenced in a study of T cells after yellow fever vaccination. TCRdb called the 5' RACE reads again in MiXCR, with one record for every CDR3 protein. The sample lists around 530,000 distinct CDR3 sequences, 17% occurring once. The sequencing here drew on PBMCs, taken roughly 5 days after the first yellow fever vaccination. Every receptor here comes from a man younger than 35 who received the YFV17D yellow fever vaccine.

In its sample, this clonotype was seen a few times. V is TRBV29-1 and J is TRBJ1-1; D unresolved. Germline V lookup: CDR1 SQVTM, CDR2 ANQGSEA. V gave up 8 bases and J gave up 2 bases, with 9 bases separating them. This CDR3 is 11 amino acids long. This CDR3 is CSTATNTEAFF. The CDR3 nucleotides are TGCAGCACTGCCACTAACACTGAAGCTTTCTTT.

The chain uses TRBV10-2 and TRBJ1-5; 8 nucleotides align to TRBD1. The V segment lost 7 bases and the J segment 9 bases; nucleotides outside the gene matches: 5. Germline CDR1 is WSHSY and CDR2 is SAAADI. The CDR3 extends over 12 amino acids. For the CDR3, the DNA is TGCGCCAGCATGGGACAGGACCCGCCCCAGCATTTT. It specifies CASMGQDPPQHF.

This clonotype was picked up many times. CDR3 sequence reads: CASSTGTGTIGELFF. The CDR3 nucleotides are TGTGCCAGCAGCACCGGGACAGGGACGATCGGGGAGCTGTTTTTT. The chain carries TRBV12-3 or TRBV12-4 and TRBJ2-2; TRBD1 matches 9 bases. The CDR3 has 15 residues. J gave up 7 bases and V 6 bases, and 9 bases lay outside the gene matches.

Details on this clonotype: A read error may produce the germline difference seen at one junction end. The chain combines TRBV7-9 with TRBJ1-6, with 9 bases lining up with TRBD1. The germline gives CDR1 SEHNR, CDR2 FQNEAQ (reference sequence). This CDR3 spans 14 amino acids. CDR3 loop: CGSSLGQGKSPLHF. Here the CDR3 DNA reads TGTGGCAGCAGCTTAGGACAGGGGAAATCACCCCTCCACTTT. The variable domain in full, completed from reference TRBV7-9 and TRBJ1-6, reads DTGVSQNPRHKITKRGQNVTFRCDPISEHNRLYWYRQTLGQGPEFLTYFQNEAQLEKSRLLSDRFSAERPKGSFSTLEIQRTEQGDSAMYLCGSSLGQGKSPLHFGNGTRLTVT.

The V and J genes are TRBV21-1 and TRBJ2-5. TRBV21-1 is assigned pseudogene status. This CDR3 has 17 amino acids. CDR3 nucleotides: TGTGCCAGCAGCAAAATGGAGAACGGAACGGAAAAAGAGACCCAGTACTTC. Translation gives CASSKMENGTEKETQYF.

The genes are TRBV7-6 and TRBJ2-4, with TRBD2 matching over 11 bases. This CDR3 region has 13 residues. Germline V gene data show CDR1 as SGHVS and CDR2 as FNYEAQ. J lost 15 bases, V lost 1 base, and 5 bases had no gene match. The chain's CDR3 is CASSLDSGGAMYF. In DNA form, the CDR3 reads TGTGCCAGCAGCTTAGATAGCGGGGGGGCTATGTACTTC.

The chain joins TRBV12-3 or TRBV12-4 to TRBJ2-1, with a tentative D call TRBD1 (5 bases). This CDR3 contains 15 residues. V was shortened by 2 bases and J by 6 bases, with 14 bases between the two germline ends. The CDR3 loop is CASSLFIGAVNEQFF. DNA of the CDR3: TGTGCCAGCAGTTTATTCATTGGGGCGGTCAATGAGCAGTTCTTC.

In this sample, this clonotype turned up a few times. The rearrangement joins TRBV28 to TRBJ2-3; 8 positions agree with TRBD1. The V segment lost 7 bases and the J segment 6 bases; nucleotides outside the gene matches: 18. Germline assignment: CDR1 MDHEN and CDR2 SYDVKM. The CDR3 is 17 residues long. The CDR3 DNA sequence: TGTGCCAGCATCAAATCCCGACAGGGGACTGTGTCGGATACGCAGTATTTT. It codes for CASIKSRQGTVSDTQYF.

This chain links TRBV7-3 with TRBJ1-1; D perhaps matches TRBD1 (5 bases). Germline CDR1 and CDR2: SGHTA and FQGTGA. This CDR3 contains 15 residues. V was clipped by 2 bases and J by 5 bases, with 15 bases between them. DNA for the CDR3: TGTGCCAGCAGCTTAGTTAAGGGGAGAGTGACTGAAGCTTTCTTT. Translating it yields CASSLVKGRVTEAFF.

In its sample, this clonotype was seen a few times. V is TRBV7-3 and J is TRBJ1-1; 9 bases map to TRBD1. The CDR3 runs to 13 residues. Germline CDR1 SGHTA, CDR2 FQGTGA. V shed 5 bases and J 7 bases; nucleotides not matched to a gene: 5. The CDR3 sequence is CASSRTGGDEAFF. CDR3 coding DNA: TGTGCCAGCAGCCGAACAGGGGGCGATGAAGCTTTCTTT.

This chain links TRBV12-3 or TRBV12-4 with TRBJ2-2; D not certain. CDR3 length equals 13 residues. With 3 bases removed from V and 7 bases from J, the gap between germline ends came to 9 bases. The CDR3 sequence is CASSFMGGGELFF. CDR3 sequence (DNA): TGTGCCAGCAGTTTTATGGGCGGCGGGGAGCTGTTTTTT.

This rearrangement joins TRBV7-2 to TRBJ1-5; the match to TRBD1 covers 8 bases. With 5 bases clipped from V and 6 bases from J, the junction kept 12 bases outside the gene matches. This CDR3 is 16 amino acids long. CDR1 is SGHTA and CDR2 is FQGNSA in the germline V gene. The CDR3 loop reads CASSPYGQGLGQPQHF. CDR3 bases: TGTGCCAGCAGCCCCTACGGACAGGGATTGGGTCAGCCCCAGCATTTT.

V gene TRBV11-2 combines with J gene TRBJ2-6, with D possibly TRBD2 on 7 matching bases. Germline-derived CDR1 and CDR2 are SGHAT and FQNNGV. CDR3 size: 16 residues. With 3 bases removed from V and 2 bases from J, the gap between germline ends came to 11 bases. The CDR3: CASSLPGGAGANVLTF. The CDR3 region has the DNA TGTGCCAGCAGCTTGCCGGGGGGCGCTGGGGCCAACGTCCTGACTTTC.

The V gene is TRBV5-4, the J gene TRBJ2-5, with D possibly matching TRBD2 (5 bases). The CDR3 has 16 amino acids. V shed 4 bases and J shed 2 bases, with 18 bases lying between them. Germline CDR1 and CDR2: SGHNT and YYREEE (reference sequence). The CDR3: CASSRVLVRTQETQYF. The CDR3 bases are TGTGCCAGCAGCCGGGTTTTGGTGAGGACTCAAGAGACCCAGTACTTC.

This clonotype was observed a handful of times. V usage is TRBV20-1 and J usage is TRBJ2-7; D unresolved. V lost 2 bases and J 5 bases, leaving 7 bases between the germline ends. This CDR3 is 11 amino acids long. Looked up from germline, CDR1 is DFQATT and CDR2 is SNEGSKA (reference sequence). CDR3 in amino acids: CSARSGHEQYV. In nucleotides, the CDR3 is TGCAGTGCTAGATCCGGGCACGAGCAGTACGTC.

V and J are TRBV24-1 and TRBJ2-3, with D perhaps given as TRBD1 or TRBD2 (6 bases each). The CDR3 is 13 amino acids. The germline gives CDR1 KGHDR, CDR2 SFDVKD. The V end was cut by 10 bases, the J end by 4 bases, with 14 bases between. The CDR3 DNA sequence: TGTGCCACGGGGGTAAGGGGGGCAGATACGCAGTATTTT. Protein product: CATGVRGADTQYF.

This clonotype was picked up a small number of times. The chain couples TRBV9 to TRBJ2-2; D may correspond to TRBD1 or TRBD2 (5 bases each). Germline CDR1 and CDR2: SGDLS and YYNGEE. Between the trimmed V and J ends, which lost 2 bases and 3 bases, there was a span of 14 bases. This CDR3 region has 16 residues. The CDR3 region is CASSVDVGTHTGELFF. The DNA for the CDR3 is TGTGCCAGCAGCGTCGATGTCGGGACCCACACCGGGGAGCTGTTTTTT. The full variable domain, rest sourced from reference TRBV9 and TRBJ2-2, is DSGVTQTPKHLITATGQRVTLRCSPRSGDLSVYWYQQSLDQGLQFLIQYYNGEERAKGNILERFSAQQFPDLHSELNLSSLELGDSALYFCASSVDVGTHTGELFFGEGSRLTVL.

This clonotype turned up a few times. The V call is TRBV12-3 or TRBV12-4, the J call TRBJ2-1; D possibly corresponds to TRBD2 (5 bases). Trimming shortened V by 5 bases and J by 5 bases, and 16 bases separated the two germline ends. The length of the CDR3 is 15 residues. CDR3 DNA sequence: TGTGCCAGCAGTCCCCGGGTAGCGTCCCACAATGAGCAGTTCTTC. Its translation is CASSPRVASHNEQFF.

This chain connects TRBV7-2 to TRBJ1-5, with 9 nucleotides matching TRBD1. The CDR3 totals 17 residues. Germline CDR1 reads SGHTA; CDR2 reads FQGNSA. The V segment lost 4 bases and the J segment 3 bases; nucleotides outside the gene matches: 10. Here the CDR3 DNA reads TGTGCCAGCAGCTCCCTGGGGGGACAGGGCATCAATCAGCCCCAGCATTTT. This translates into CASSSLGGQGINQPQHF.

The chain carries TRBV4-3 and TRBJ1-2; D gene ambiguous. This CDR3 has 13 amino acids. V was shortened by 4 bases and J by 6 bases, with 12 bases between the two germline ends. Germline V gives CDR1 LGHNA, CDR2 YSLEER. The CDR3: CASSRRTRDGYTF. As DNA, the CDR3 is TGCGCCAGCAGCCGCAGAACTAGGGATGGCTACACCTTC.

This clonotype has more than one count but fewer than ten. The chain has TRBV21-1 and TRBJ2-1; the DNA was not used to check the table's D call, TRBD1. TRBV21-1 is a known pseudogene. The CDR3 loop spans 16 amino acids. DNA for the CDR3: TGTGCCAGCAGCAAAGATTCAGGGAAGGGTTTGAATGAGCAGTTCTTC. This gives the protein CASSKDSGKGLNEQFF.

This clonotype was observed a few times. The J gene is TRBJ1-5, the V gene TRBV19, with a possible D match to TRBD1 (5 bases). Germline loops: CDR1 LNHDA, CDR2 SQIVND (reference sequence). The CDR3 is 15 residues long. Trimming removed 5 bases at V and 2 bases at J, with 13 bases between. CDR3 sequence reads: CASSDSGARNQPQHF. CDR3 DNA: TGTGCCAGTAGTGATTCCGGGGCCCGCAATCAGCCCCAGCATTTT.

This clonotype was detected a few times. This sequence joins TRBV7-2 and TRBJ1-2, with D hard to call. V gave up 1 base and J gave up 4 bases, with 7 bases separating them. This CDR3 comprises 13 residues. Germline CDR1 SGHTA, CDR2 FQGNSA. CDR3 nucleotide sequence: TGTGCCAGCAGCTTAGACAGACTCTATGGCTACACCTTC. It translates to CASSLDRLYGYTF. Drawing the rest from reference TRBV7-2 and TRBJ1-2, the complete variable domain is GAGVSQSPSNKVTEKGKDVELRCDPISGHTALYWYRQSLGQGLEFLIYFQGNSAPDKSGLPSDRFSAERTGGSVSTLTIQRTQQEDSAVYLCASSLDRLYGYTFGSGTRLTVV.

This clonotype was detected only a few times. The J gene is TRBJ2-7, the V gene TRBV29-1; D ambiguous. Germline V gene data show CDR1 as SQVTM and CDR2 as ANQGSEA. V was trimmed by 7 bases and J by 0 bases, leaving 10 bases between them. The CDR3 loop spans 12 amino acids. The CDR3 coding sequence is TGCAGCGGCCGGACCGCCTCCTACGAGCAGTACTTC. Its protein product is CSGRTASYEQYF.

This clonotype was seen many times. V usage is TRBV5-4 and J usage is TRBJ1-2; D call uncertain. Germline-derived CDR1 and CDR2 are SGHNT and YYREEE (reference sequence). Trimming shortened V by 2 bases and J by 3 bases, and 8 bases separated the two germline ends. The CDR3 extends over 13 amino acids. CDR3 protein: CASSFGPDYGYTF. CDR3 DNA: TGTGCCAGCAGCTTCGGACCCGACTATGGCTACACCTTC.

This chain uses TRBV5-1 with TRBJ1-1; D is perhaps TRBD1 (5 bases). Trimming removed 4 bases at V and 0 bases at J, with 13 bases between. The CDR3 loop spans 15 amino acids. Germline values: CDR1 SGHRS, CDR2 YFSETQ. The CDR3 coding sequence is TGCGCCAGCAGCCAACCGGGACCGTTGAACACTGAAGCTTTCTTT. It is translated as CASSQPGPLNTEAFF. Filled out from reference TRBV5-1 and TRBJ1-1, the complete variable domain reads KAGVTQTPRYLIKTRGQQVTLSCSPISGHRSVSWYQQTPGQGLQFLFEYFSETQRNKGNFPGRFSGRQFSNSRSEMNVSTLELGDSALYLCASSQPGPLNTEAFFGQGTRLTVV.

This chain uses TRBV20-1 with TRBJ2-7; 7 bases agree with TRBD1. The V gene's germline CDR1 is DFQATT and CDR2 SNEGSKA (reference sequence). The V and J ends lost 6 bases and 0 bases, in that order; junction bases with no gene match: 5. The CDR3 contains 13 residues. This CDR3 is CSAKDRSSYEQYV. CDR3 coding DNA: TGCAGTGCAAAGGACAGGAGCTCCTACGAGCAGTACGTC.

The V and J genes are TRBV5-1 and TRBJ2-2; D not certain. Germline CDR1 and CDR2: SGHRS and YFSETQ. The CDR3 is made up of 16 amino acids. V was clipped by 4 bases and J by 0 bases, with 13 bases between them. The CDR3 loop is CASSPLLDANTGELFF. The CDR3, as DNA: TGCGCCAGCAGCCCACTATTAGACGCGAACACCGGGGAGCTGTTTTTT.